This T cell receptor beta chain was profiled in a study of blood T cell repertoires in COVID-19. Study as a whole: Samples representing acute and convalescent COVID-19 were sourced from the United States, Italy and Spain. The cDNA or gDNA used as material had been derived from T cells, B-cell-depleted T cells, or PBMCs.

This clone turned up a few times. Per the original methods: Amplified reference gene primers provided the basis for estimating nucleated cell counts. Assay: immunoSEQ multiplex PCR; the TCRdb copy retains only in-frame clones and omits some. Clonal size and the V and J genes are those of that table, whereas D and trimming came from the DNA. The repertoire includes about 260,000 clones, about 85% of them detected once, and roughly 4% sits in the top ten. V shed 8 bases and J 1 base; nucleotides not matched to a gene: 3. Germline V CDR1 and CDR2: WNHNN, SYGVQD (reference sequence). This CDR3 contains 13 residues.

The sequence came from a man aged 60-69 years who had recovered from COVID-19. The chain links TRBV10-1 to TRBJ2-7; 9 nucleotides agree with TRBD1. Material: peripheral blood. DNA of the CDR3: TGCGCCAGCCGGGACAGGGCTTCCTACGAGCAGTACTTC. It codes for CASRDRASYEQYF.